These 32 T cell receptor beta chains came from one sample sequenced in a study of cytomegalovirus exposure and HLA in healthy donors. In the PCR, 60 Vbeta and 13 Jbeta primers were used. Sequencing was performed with immunoSEQ multiplex PCR; in TCRdb, only in-frame clones are kept and a portion is missing. The sample shows some 140,000 clones, more than 70% of them seen only once. The sequencing sample was made of PBMCs. All receptors come from a man in his forties or fifties in good health and CMV-seronegative.

The genes are TRBV9 and TRBJ1-1; D call uncertain. Germline lookup yields CDR1 SGDLS and CDR2 YYNGEE. Deletions cut 3 bases from V and 5 bases from J, with 11 bases between. The CDR3 has 13 amino acids. The CDR3 coding sequence is TGTGCCAGCAGCGCAGGAGGCCAGACTGAAGCTTTCTTT. It translates to CASSAGGQTEAFF.

The V and J genes are TRBV7-2 and TRBJ2-6; no reliable D call. V shed 1 base and J shed 2 bases, with 12 bases lying between them. Germline CDR1 and CDR2: SGHTA and FQGNSA. The CDR3 sequence is 17 residues long. CDR3 coding DNA: TGTGCCAGCAGCTTAGTCGCGAGGTATCCTGGGGCCAACGTCCTGACTTTC. It encodes CASSLVARYPGANVLTF. The full variable domain, in which reference TRBV7-2 and TRBJ2-6 provide the parts outside the CDR3, is GAGVSQSPSNKVTEKGKDVELRCDPISGHTALYWYRQSLGQGLEFLIYFQGNSAPDKSGLPSDRFSAERTGGSVSTLTIQRTQQEDSAVYLCASSLVARYPGANVLTFGAGSRLTVL.

This chain joins TRBV6-1 and TRBJ2-1; 7 nucleotides match TRBD1. CDR1 and CDR2 from the germline V gene are MNHNS and SASEGT. The CDR3 has 12 amino acids. The V segment lost 6 bases and the J segment 4 bases; nucleotides outside the gene matches: 0. The CDR3: CASRTGYNEQFF. For the CDR3, the DNA is TGTGCCAGCAGGACAGGGTACAATGAGCAGTTCTTC.

This rearrangement joins TRBV30 to TRBJ2-5; D possibly corresponds to TRBD1 (6 bases). The CDR3 is 16 residues long. Germline CDR1 and CDR2: GTSNPN and SVGIG (reference sequence). Trimming pared 0 bases from V and 0 bases from J, leaving 14 bases between. The CDR3: CAWSVRFWDNQETQYF. The CDR3 DNA reads TGTGCCTGGAGTGTAAGGTTCTGGGACAACCAAGAGACCCAGTACTTC. Drawing the rest from reference TRBV30 and TRBJ2-5, the complete variable domain is SQTIHQWPATLVQPVGSPLSLECTVEGTSNPNLYWYRQAAGRGLQLLFYSVGIGQISSEVPQNLSASRPQDRQFILSSKKLLLSDSGFYLCAWSVRFWDNQETQYFGPGTRLLVL.

This chain uses TRBV28 with TRBJ1-1, with D perhaps TRBD1 (6 bases). The CDR3 spans 12 residues. Germline CDR1 and CDR2: MDHEN and SYDVKM. V lost 3 bases, J lost 7 bases, and 9 bases lay in between. This CDR3 reads CASSLSRGEAFF. The CDR3 DNA reads TGTGCCAGCAGTTTGAGCAGGGGTGAAGCTTTCTTT. The variable domain in full, with the rest retrieved from reference TRBV28 and TRBJ1-1, is DVKVTQSSRYLVKRTGEKVFLECVQDMDHENMFWYRQDPGLGLRLIYFSYDVKMKEKGDIPEGYSVSREKKERFSLILESASTNQTSMYLCASSLSRGEAFFGQGTRLTVV.

This sequence joins TRBV2 and TRBJ2-1; no definite D call. Trimming left V 1 base short and J 0 bases short, with 7 bases between. Looked up from germline, CDR1 is SNHLY and CDR2 is FYNNEI. This CDR3 has 15 amino acids. CDR3 coding DNA: TGTGCCAGCAGTGAAGGCCTGAGCTCCTACAATGAGCAGTTCTTC. Amino acid sequence: CASSEGLSSYNEQFF.

This clone was seen more than once but under ten times. This chain uses TRBV4-1 with TRBJ2-7, with a tentative D call TRBD2 (7 bases). Between the trimmed V and J ends, which lost 3 bases and 4 bases, there was a span of 16 bases. Germline V gene data show CDR1 as MGHRA and CDR2 as YSYEKL. The CDR3 extends over 15 amino acids. CDR3 in DNA: TGCGCCAGCAGCCAGATTGGGGGGGGGCCGTACGAGCAGTACTTC. Residues: CASSQIGGGPYEQYF.

The CDR3 nucleotides are TGCGCCAGCAGCTTGGGCGGGGGCCGCTATTCTGGAAACACCATATATTTT. Its translation: CASSLGGGRYSGNTIYF. This rearrangement joins TRBV5-1 to TRBJ1-3, with TRBD1 as a possible D gene (6 bases). This CDR3 is 17 amino acids long. V shed 0 bases and J shed 1 base, with 14 bases lying between them. Germline V gene data show CDR1 as SGHRS and CDR2 as YFSETQ.

The rearrangement joins TRBV18 to TRBJ2-1; D is possibly TRBD1 (5 bases). Germline-derived CDR1 and CDR2 are KGHSH and LQKENI. This CDR3 region has 13 residues. V was trimmed by 5 bases and J by 4 bases, leaving 9 bases between them. In nucleotides, the CDR3 is TGTGCCAGCTCAGGGGCCCTTTACAATGAGCAGTTCTTC. This translates into CASSGALYNEQFF.

The V and J genes are TRBV19 and TRBJ1-5, with D possibly TRBD1 on 6 matching bases. Trimming cost V 5 bases and J 8 bases, with 16 bases left between them. This CDR3 is 14 amino acids long. The germline gives CDR1 LNHDA, CDR2 SQIVND (reference sequence). Written as DNA, the CDR3 is TGTGCCAGTAGTTTCCAGGGGCGGGTTGAGCCCCAGCATTTT. Translation: CASSFQGRVEPQHF.

V usage is TRBV30 and J usage is TRBJ1-4; TRBD1 might be the D (5 bases). This CDR3 has 13 residues. With 2 bases removed from V and 2 bases from J, the gap between germline ends came to 6 bases. Germline CDR1 reads GTSNPN; CDR2 reads SVGIG (reference sequence). The CDR3 region is CAWSRGTNEKLFF. DNA for the CDR3: TGTGCCTGGAGTAGGGGCACTAATGAAAAACTGTTTTTT. Filled out from reference TRBV30 and TRBJ1-4, the complete variable domain reads SQTIHQWPATLVQPVGSPLSLECTVEGTSNPNLYWYRQAAGRGLQLLFYSVGIGQISSEVPQNLSASRPQDRQFILSSKKLLLSDSGFYLCAWSRGTNEKLFFGSGTQLSVL.

This chain connects TRBV7-3 to TRBJ2-7; TRBD2 matches at 13 bases. The CDR3 runs to 15 residues. Germline V lookup: CDR1 SGHTA, CDR2 FQGTGA. The ends lost 3 bases at V and 2 bases at J; junction bases unmatched: 1. The CDR3 protein is CASSFGLAGAYEQYF. In DNA, the CDR3 is TGTGCCAGCAGCTTCGGACTAGCGGGAGCCTACGAGCAGTACTTC.

The chain combines TRBV7-3 with TRBJ1-1; a weak D match, TRBD1 (6 bases). Trimming removed 2 bases from V and 4 bases from J, with 23 bases in between. The CDR3 has 18 residues. Germline-derived CDR1 and CDR2 are SGHTA and FQGTGA. The CDR3: CASSLGPDRTGAVTEAFF. The DNA for the CDR3 is TGTGCCAGCAGCTTAGGACCAGACAGGACTGGGGCGGTCACTGAAGCTTTCTTT.

The chain recombines TRBV9 with TRBJ1-2; D gene ambiguous. This CDR3 is 12 amino acids long. V lost 4 bases, J lost 4 bases, and 8 bases lay in between. Per the germline V gene, CDR1 is SGDLS and CDR2 is YYNGEE. DNA of the CDR3: TGTGCCAGCAGCCCGGAGGGCTATGGCTACACCTTC. Its protein product is CASSPEGYGYTF.

The chain employs TRBV6-1 and TRBJ1-2, with TRBD1 matching over 8 bases. Germline-derived CDR1 and CDR2 are MNHNS and SASEGT. The CDR3 loop spans 12 amino acids. The ends lost 5 bases at V and 7 bases at J; junction bases unmatched: 3. The CDR3: CASSSGGTGYTF. The CDR3 DNA follows: TGTGCCAGCAGTTCAGGGGGCACTGGCTACACCTTC.

The CDR3 region is CSVQGGRNYGYTF. As DNA, the CDR3 is TGCAGCGTTCAGGGCGGGAGAAACTATGGCTACACCTTC. This sequence joins TRBV29-1 and TRBJ1-2; possibly TRBD1 for D (5 bases). The CDR3 runs to 13 residues. Trimming stripped 5 bases from V and 2 bases from J, with 12 bases between. Germline V gene data show CDR1 as SQVTM and CDR2 as ANQGSEA. Full variable domain (remainder filled in from reference TRBV29-1 and TRBJ1-2): SAVISQKPSRDICQRGTSLTIQCQVDSQVTMMFWYRQQPGQSLTLIATANQGSEATYESGFVIDKFPISRPNLTFSTLTVSNMSPEDSSIYLCSVQGGRNYGYTFGSGTRLTVV.

The CDR3 region is CASERGGYEQYF. In nucleotides, the CDR3 is TGTGCCAGCGAAAGGGGGGGCTACGAGCAGTACTTC. V is TRBV6-1 and J is TRBJ2-7, with a possible D match to TRBD2 (7 bases). Germline V gives CDR1 MNHNS, CDR2 SASEGT. The CDR3 has 12 amino acids. Trimming stripped 8 bases from V and 3 bases from J, with 11 bases between.

This clone was seen once. Other DNA sequences in the sample encode the same CDR3. The gene calls are TRBV9 and TRBJ2-3; 10 bases are shared with TRBD2. Germline V CDR1 and CDR2: SGDLS, YYNGEE. J lost 1 base, V lost 0 bases, and 2 bases had no gene match. The CDR3 extends over 16 amino acids. CDR3 in DNA: TGTGCCAGCAGCGTAGGGCTAGCGGGGGGCACAGATACGCAGTATTTT. Translated: CASSVGLAGGTDTQYF.

This clone was picked up one time. This chain connects TRBV7-2 to TRBJ1-2; TRBD1 might be the D (5 bases). This CDR3 spans 15 amino acids. The V end was cut by 5 bases, the J end by 0 bases, with 13 bases between. CDR1 and CDR2 from the germline V gene are SGHTA and FQGNSA. The CDR3 loop reads CASSPNGGTNYGYTF. CDR3 DNA sequence: TGTGCCAGCAGCCCCAATGGGGGGACTAACTATGGCTACACCTTC.

The chain couples TRBV5-6 to TRBJ1-2; 9 nucleotides agree with TRBD1. The CDR3 runs 14 residues. The ends lost 4 bases at V and 4 bases at J; junction bases unmatched: 5. Germline values: CDR1 SGHDT, CDR2 YYEEEE. Written as DNA, the CDR3 is TGTGCCAGCAGCGGACAGGGGCTAGGCTATGGCTACACCTTC. It encodes CASSGQGLGYGYTF.

This chain connects TRBV30 to TRBJ1-2, with a tentative D call TRBD1 (6 bases). CDR1 is GTSNPN, CDR2 SVGIG, per germline (reference sequence). The CDR3 runs to 12 residues. V shed 4 bases and J shed 8 bases, with 14 bases lying between them. The CDR3 DNA sequence: TGTGCCTGGAACACACAGGGAGCCGGCTACACCTTC. This encodes CAWNTQGAGYTF. Looking up the rest from reference TRBV30 and TRBJ1-2 gives the full variable domain: SQTIHQWPATLVQPVGSPLSLECTVEGTSNPNLYWYRQAAGRGLQLLFYSVGIGQISSEVPQNLSASRPQDRQFILSSKKLLLSDSGFYLCAWNTQGAGYTFGSGTRLTVV.

This clone was counted only a few times. No DNA is shown, since the ends of the CDR3 on it are uncertain; the CDR3 is the one TCRdb lists. CDR3: CASSLFGEGTEAFF. The gene calls are TRBV5-1 and TRBJ1-1. Per the germline V gene, CDR1 is SGHRS and CDR2 is YFSETQ. With termini counted, the CDR3 has 14 amino acids.

The genes are TRBV30 and TRBJ1-5; the match to TRBD1 covers 7 bases. The CDR3 runs 13 residues. Germline CDR1 is GTSNPN and CDR2 is SVGIG (reference sequence). J gave up 4 bases and V 5 bases, and 5 bases lay outside the gene matches. The CDR3 sequence: CAWAGQENQPQHF. In DNA form, the CDR3 reads TGTGCCTGGGCAGGACAGGAAAATCAGCCCCAGCATTTT.

The chain is built from TRBV7-9 and TRBJ1-1; 10 nucleotides agree with TRBD1. The CDR3 totals 12 residues. From germline, CDR1 is SEHNR and CDR2 FQNEAQ (reference sequence). J gave up 11 bases and V 5 bases, and 5 bases lay outside the gene matches. The CDR3 DNA reads TGTGCCAGCAGCCGCGACAGGGGGCGGGCTTTCTTT. It yields the protein CASSRDRGRAFF.

This clone came up a few times. This chain joins TRBV5-5 and TRBJ1-2; D gene ambiguous. The ends were cut back, 1 base at V and 8 bases at J, with 9 bases in the middle. Germline V gene lookup returns CDR1 SGHKS and CDR2 YYEKEE (reference sequence). This CDR3 spans 12 amino acids. The CDR3 sequence is CASSLLGRGYTF. CDR3 DNA sequence: TGTGCCAGCAGCTTGTTGGGCAGGGGCTACACCTTC.

The chain joins TRBV12-5 to TRBJ2-1; a possible D gene is TRBD1 (8 bases). V shed 6 bases and J shed 8 bases, with 14 bases lying between them. The germline CDR1 and CDR2 sequences are LGHNT and FRNRAP. The CDR3 covers 13 residues. The chain's CDR3 is CASGRTGRDEQFF. The CDR3 DNA reads TGTGCTAGTGGACGGACAGGGAGGGATGAGCAGTTCTTC. The variable domain in full, with the rest retrieved from reference TRBV12-5 and TRBJ2-1, is DARVTQTPRHKVTEMGQEVTMRCQPILGHNTVFWYRQTMMQGLELLAYFRNRAPLDDSGMPKDRFSAEMPDATLATLKIQPSEPRDSAVYFCASGRTGRDEQFFGPGTRLTVL.

V is TRBV7-2 and J is TRBJ2-1; D call uncertain. Between the trimmed V and J ends, which lost 7 bases and 0 bases, there was a span of 16 bases. Germline V lookup: CDR1 SGHTA, CDR2 FQGNSA. CDR3 length: 16 amino acids. As DNA, the CDR3 is TGTGCCAGCACCCCATTTTCGGGTGCCTCCTACAATGAGCAGTTCTTC. As protein: CASTPFSGASYNEQFF.

This rearrangement joins TRBV7-2 to TRBJ2-1; 7 positions match TRBD2. This CDR3 comprises 15 residues. Germline V gene sequence: CDR1 SGHTA, CDR2 FQGNSA. V shed 4 bases, J shed 12 bases, and the junction held 15 bases outside the gene matches. In DNA, the CDR3 is TGTGCCAGCAGCTACCGGAGGGGTAGCGGGCAAGGGCAGTTCTTC. It encodes CASSYRRGSGQGQFF.

This chain links TRBV19 with TRBJ2-5; the match to TRBD2 covers 7 bases. Germline V gene lookup returns CDR1 LNHDA and CDR2 SQIVND (reference sequence). J lost 4 bases, V lost 7 bases, and 21 bases had no gene match. This CDR3 contains 18 residues. CDR3 amino acids: CASTFLSQRGLGGETQYF. The DNA of the CDR3 is TGTGCCAGTACCTTTCTCTCACAGCGGGGCCTGGGCGGAGAGACCCAGTACTTC.

The chain employs TRBV27 and TRBJ1-3; D ambiguous. The CDR3 contains 14 residues. In germline, CDR1 is MNHEY, CDR2 SMNVEV (reference sequence). With 4 bases removed from V and 4 bases from J, the gap between germline ends came to 11 bases. CDR3: CASSSYSGGNTIYF. DNA of the CDR3: TGTGCCAGCAGTTCTTATTCGGGAGGAAACACCATATATTTT.

The V call is TRBV7-9, the J call TRBJ2-1, with D perhaps matching TRBD2 (6 bases). Trimming cost V 1 base and J 3 bases, with 10 bases left between them. Germline values: CDR1 SEHNR, CDR2 FQNEAQ (reference sequence). The CDR3 has 15 amino acids. The CDR3 loop is CASSLGGGLYNEQFF. CDR3 sequence (DNA): TGTGCCAGCAGCTTAGGGGGAGGACTCTACAATGAGCAGTTCTTC.

This chain uses TRBV7-3 with TRBJ2-3; D unclear. Germline lookup yields CDR1 SGHTA and CDR2 FQGTGA. CDR3 length equals 15 residues. The ends were cut back, 6 bases at V and 0 bases at J, with 13 bases in the middle. CDR3 amino acids: CASRENADSTDTQYF. Here the CDR3 DNA reads TGTGCCAGCAGAGAAAATGCGGATAGCACAGATACGCAGTATTTT. Supplemented by reference TRBV7-3 and TRBJ2-3, the full variable domain reads GAGVSQTPSNKVTEKGKYVELRCDPISGHTALYWYRQSLGQGPEFLIYFQGTGAADDSGLPNDRFFAVRPEGSVSTLKIQRTERGDSAVYLCASRENADSTDTQYFGPGTRLTVL.